This record covers a single T cell receptor beta chain. Its antigen is unidentified. No infections or other immune events were documented during collection. The data belong to a study of identifying expanded T cells in peripheral blood. Overall study results and limits: Clone count variance between roughly two-week samples rose with total template count.

The table came from immunoSEQ multiplex PCR; TCRdb's copy has only in-frame clones and leaves some out. The sample contains about 85,000 clones, 88% of which appear only once. The receptor was derived from a person aged 18 to 69 in good health. The specimen sequenced was blood.

The CDR3 coding sequence is TGTGCCAGCAGTGAGTTCCCGGGCGGGGTAGGGTCACCCCTCCACTTT. Encoded protein: CASSEFPGGVGSPLHF. The chain uses TRBV6-4 and TRBJ1-6; D not resolved. V lost 3 bases, J lost 10 bases, and 19 bases lay in between. Germline V CDR1 and CDR2: MRHNA, SNTAGT. The CDR3 is made up of 16 amino acids.